These 8 T cell receptor beta chains were all obtained from the same sample, sequenced in a study of blood T cell repertoires in COVID-19 (dated by TCRdb to about 2020). The method behind the library was the immunoSEQ multiplex PCR assay. TCRdb obtained this table from immuneACCESS and retained in-frame rearrangements with V and J assigned. These tables miss some clones; where compared with another copy, unresolved V genes account for less than half of the shortfall, and the remainder is unexplained. The sample table contains some 140,000 clones; only one count was recorded for roughly four fifths of them. The ten top clones hold around an eighth of the sample. Source material: peripheral blood. These receptors were collected from a woman aged 60 to 75 with COVID-19, enrolled during active disease.

The rearrangement links TRBV12-3 or TRBV12-4 to TRBJ2-5, with 7 bases fitting TRBD1. This CDR3 comprises 13 residues. V was pared by 6 bases and J by 3 bases, with 4 bases of the junction left unmatched. The CDR3, as DNA: TGTGCCAGCAGCCCAACAGGGGAAGAGACCCAGTACTTC. Translation gives CASSPTGEETQYF.

This clone was counted once. The chain links TRBV24-1 to TRBJ1-5; D ambiguous. The V end lost 3 bases, the J end lost 11 bases, and 13 bases lay between the germline ends. CDR3 length: 13 amino acids. Per the germline V gene, CDR1 is KGHDR and CDR2 is SFDVKD. CDR3 coding DNA: TGTGCCACCAGTGATGATCTCTACGGGGCCCAGCATTTT. Protein sequence: CATSDDLYGAQHF.

The CDR3 spells CASGSSVSDGYTF. The CDR3 DNA sequence: TGTGCTAGTGGTTCCTCGGTCTCGGATGGCTACACCTTC. The rearrangement joins TRBV12-5 to TRBJ1-2; D gene ambiguous. The CDR3 contains 13 residues. The V end was cut by 4 bases, the J end by 6 bases, with 12 bases between. The germline V gene encodes CDR1 LGHNT and CDR2 FRNRAP. Variable domain in full (rest from reference TRBV12-5 and TRBJ1-2): DARVTQTPRHKVTEMGQEVTMRCQPILGHNTVFWYRQTMMQGLELLAYFRNRAPLDDSGMPKDRFSAEMPDATLATLKIQPSEPRDSAVYFCASGSSVSDGYTFGSGTRLTVV.

The V gene is TRBV20-1, the J gene TRBJ1-1; no firm D call. The germline V gene has CDR1 DFQATT and CDR2 SNEGSKA (reference sequence). CDR3 length: 11 amino acids. Trimming took 6 bases from V and 3 from J, leaving 8 bases between them. CDR3 loop: CSAPDYTEAFF. Here the CDR3 DNA reads TGCAGTGCCCCTGACTACACTGAAGCTTTCTTT.

The chain has TRBV6-1 and TRBJ1-2; no clear D gene. The CDR3 consists of 13 residues. Germline values: CDR1 MNHNS, CDR2 SASEGT. Trimming took 2 bases from V and 1 from J, leaving 5 bases between them. The CDR3 protein is CASSENNNYGYTF. In nucleotides, the CDR3 is TGTGCCAGCAGTGAAAATAATAACTATGGCTACACCTTC.

This clone was counted a single time. The genes are TRBV12-5 and TRBJ1-5, with 7 bases fitting TRBD1. CDR3 length equals 17 residues. CDR1 and CDR2 from the germline V gene are LGHNT and FRNRAP. V lost 0 bases, J lost 1 base, and 6 bases stayed unmatched. The CDR3 is CASGLVEGGTSNQPQHF. As DNA, the CDR3 is TGTGCTAGTGGTTTGGTAGAAGGGGGCACAAGCAATCAGCCCCAGCATTTT.

V gene TRBV23-1 combines with J gene TRBJ1-1; D is unclear. TRBV23-1 is placed among ORFs of uncertain function. The CDR3 totals 14 residues. Trimming took 4 bases from V and 3 from J, leaving 12 bases between them. In DNA, the CDR3 is TGCGCCAGCAGTCGTTCCGGGTTGGACACTGAAGCTTTCTTT. Translating it yields CASSRSGLDTEAFF.

This clone was found a few times. V gene TRBV5-8 combines with J gene TRBJ1-4; 7 positions agree with TRBD1. V lost 0 bases and J lost 2; bases outside the gene matches: 4. The CDR3 sequence is 16 residues long. Germline V CDR1 and CDR2: SGHTS, YDEGEE. CDR3 residues: CASSLGQGGTNEKLFF. DNA for the CDR3: TGTGCCAGCAGCTTGGGTCAGGGGGGCACTAATGAAAAACTGTTTTTT. Drawing the rest from reference TRBV5-8 and TRBJ1-4, the complete variable domain is EAGVTQSPTHLIKTRGQQATLRCSPISGHTSVYWYQQALGLGLQFLLWYDEGEERNRGNFPPRFSGRQFPNYSSELNVNALELEDSALYLCASSLGQGGTNEKLFFGSGTQLSVL.